This TCR beta chain was observed in a study of OX40 agonist ivuxolimab in advanced cancers. About the research overall: Checkpoint inhibitors had been given previously to over 30% of patients. Study conclusions and caveats: In the expanded peripheral T cells, antigen specificity was never determined. In CD8+ T cells, expanded clones were on average more numerous than in CD4+.

V was clipped by 6 bases and J by 0 bases; unmatched bases: 3. There are 14 residues in the CDR3. Looked up from germline, CDR1 is MNHEY and CDR2 is SMNVEV (reference sequence). Turning to this clone: Its antigen remains unidentified.

The assay was immunoSEQ multiplex PCR, and TCRdb's table has in-frame clones only and misses some. The sample yields tens of thousands of clones, 70% to 90% seen once. The TCR sequence derives from an adult with an advanced solid tumor such as melanoma, head and neck, liver or kidney cancer. Sequences were derived from CD4+ or CD8+ T cells sorted from blood, sampled in a trial of the OX40 agonist ivuxolimab. This chain joins TRBV27 and TRBJ1-1; 8 bases align to TRBD1. The CDR3 sequence is CASRDRGLNTEAFF. CDR3 in DNA: TGTGCCAGCAGAGACAGGGGATTGAACACTGAAGCTTTCTTT.